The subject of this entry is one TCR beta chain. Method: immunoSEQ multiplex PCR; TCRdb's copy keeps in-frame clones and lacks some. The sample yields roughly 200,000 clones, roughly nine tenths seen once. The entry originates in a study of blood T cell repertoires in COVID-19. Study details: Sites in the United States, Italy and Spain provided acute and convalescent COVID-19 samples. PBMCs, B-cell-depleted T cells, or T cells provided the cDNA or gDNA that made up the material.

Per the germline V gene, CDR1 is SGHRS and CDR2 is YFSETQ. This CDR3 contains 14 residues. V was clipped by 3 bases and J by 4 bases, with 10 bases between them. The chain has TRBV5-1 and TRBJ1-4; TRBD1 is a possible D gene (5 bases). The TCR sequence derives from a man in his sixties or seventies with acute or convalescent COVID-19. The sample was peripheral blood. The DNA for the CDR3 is TGCGCCAGCAGCTCTCAGGGTTTTAATGAAAAACTGTTTTTT. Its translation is CASSSQGFNEKLFF. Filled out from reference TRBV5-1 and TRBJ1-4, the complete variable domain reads KAGVTQTPRYLIKTRGQQVTLSCSPISGHRSVSWYQQTPGQGLQFLFEYFSETQRNKGNFPGRFSGRQFSNSRSEMNVSTLELGDSALYLCASSSQGFNEKLFFGSGTQLSVL.